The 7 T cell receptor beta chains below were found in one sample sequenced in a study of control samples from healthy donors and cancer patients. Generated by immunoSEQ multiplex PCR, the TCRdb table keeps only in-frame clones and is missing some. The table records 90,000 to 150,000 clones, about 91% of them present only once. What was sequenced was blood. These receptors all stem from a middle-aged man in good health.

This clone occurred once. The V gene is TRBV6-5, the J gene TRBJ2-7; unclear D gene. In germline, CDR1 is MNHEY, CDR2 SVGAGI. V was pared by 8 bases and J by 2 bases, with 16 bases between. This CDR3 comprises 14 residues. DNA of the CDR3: TGTGCCAGCCTTAGGTCCCCCGGAGCCTACGAGCAGTACTTC. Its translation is CASLRSPGAYEQYF.

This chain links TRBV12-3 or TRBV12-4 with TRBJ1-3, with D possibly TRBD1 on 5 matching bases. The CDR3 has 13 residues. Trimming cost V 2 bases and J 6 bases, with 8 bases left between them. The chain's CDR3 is CASSLTGLNTIYF. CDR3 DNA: TGTGCCAGCAGTTTAACAGGACTAAACACCATATATTTT.

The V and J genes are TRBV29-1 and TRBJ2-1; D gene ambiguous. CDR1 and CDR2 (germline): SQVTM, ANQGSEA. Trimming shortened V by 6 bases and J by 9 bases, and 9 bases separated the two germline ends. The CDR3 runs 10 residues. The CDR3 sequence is CSVLRSEQFF. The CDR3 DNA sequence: TGCAGCGTGCTTAGGTCTGAGCAGTTCTTC.

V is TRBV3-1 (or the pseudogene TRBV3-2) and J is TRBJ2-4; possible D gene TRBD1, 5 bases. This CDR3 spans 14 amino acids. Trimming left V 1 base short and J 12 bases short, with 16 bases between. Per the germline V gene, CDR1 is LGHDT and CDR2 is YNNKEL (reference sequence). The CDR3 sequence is CASSQVGAGPTQYF. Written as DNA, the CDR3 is TGTGCCAGCAGCCAAGTAGGGGCCGGGCCCACTCAGTACTTC.

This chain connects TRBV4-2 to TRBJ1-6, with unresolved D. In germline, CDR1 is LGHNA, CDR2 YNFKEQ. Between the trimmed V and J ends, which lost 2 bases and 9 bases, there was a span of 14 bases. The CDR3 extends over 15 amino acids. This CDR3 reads CASSQRVGGISPLHF. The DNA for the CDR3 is TGTGCCAGCAGCCAACGCGTAGGCGGAATTTCACCCCTCCACTTT.

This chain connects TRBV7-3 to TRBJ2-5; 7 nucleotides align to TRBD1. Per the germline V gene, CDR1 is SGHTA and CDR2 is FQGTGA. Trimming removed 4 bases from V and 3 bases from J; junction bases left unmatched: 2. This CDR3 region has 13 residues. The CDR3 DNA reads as TGTGCCAGCAGCTCCGGACAGGAAGAGACCCAGTACTTC. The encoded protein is CASSSGQEETQYF.

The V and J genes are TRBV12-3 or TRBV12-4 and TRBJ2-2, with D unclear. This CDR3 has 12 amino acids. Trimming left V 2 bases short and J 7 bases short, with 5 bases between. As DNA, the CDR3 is TGTGCCAGCAGTTTATTTCTCGGGGAGCTGTTTTTT. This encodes CASSLFLGELFF.